The entry below gives a single TCR beta chain sequence along with its context. These data are taken from a study of blood T cell repertoires in COVID-19. Study-wide context: Acute and convalescent COVID-19 samples came from the United States, Italy and Spain.

The CDR3 consists of 15 residues. The V gene end was trimmed by 1 base and the J gene end by 0 bases; junction bases not matched to a gene: 1. Method: immunoSEQ multiplex PCR; TCRdb's copy keeps in-frame clones and lacks some. The sample has 300,000 to 500,000 clones, approximately 86% seen once; the top ten hold more than 2%. The J gene is TRBJ2-1, the V gene TRBV5-3; 7 bases fit TRBD1. TRBV5-3 is sorted into the ORF group, with uncertain function. This TCR was recovered from a middle-aged woman with acute COVID-19. Sequencing input: PBMCs or T cells enriched from blood (not recorded which). CDR3 in amino acids: CARSLRDSSYNEQFF. CDR3 DNA sequence: TGTGCCAGAAGCTTGCGGGACAGCTCCTACAATGAGCAGTTCTTC.